This TCR beta chain came from a study of PD-L1 blockade in urothelial cancer. Across the whole study: Atezolizumab (1,200 mg intravenously every 3 weeks) began at some point between 2014 and 2016 for patients. When blood samples were assessed, the median T cell count was some 140,000.

The protocol was immunoSEQ multiplex PCR, while the TCRdb copy is restricted to in-frame clones and leaves out a portion. The data contain about 50,000 clones, approximately 77% of them seen just once; the ten biggest clones take up approximately 3.3%. The receptor was derived from a man aged 65 to 85 with urothelial cancer. This specimen consisted of PBMCs, obtained around atezolizumab (anti-PD-L1) treatment.

The CDR3 sequence: CASRVQGLVTDTQYF. Here the CDR3 DNA reads TGTGCCAGCAGAGTCCAGGGGCTAGTCACAGATACGCAGTATTTT. The V and J genes are TRBV6-6 and TRBJ2-3; maybe TRBD1 (6 bases). Germline CDR1 reads MNHNY; CDR2 reads SVGAGI (reference sequence). V lost 6 bases and J lost 2, with 15 bases in between. CDR3 length: 15 residues.